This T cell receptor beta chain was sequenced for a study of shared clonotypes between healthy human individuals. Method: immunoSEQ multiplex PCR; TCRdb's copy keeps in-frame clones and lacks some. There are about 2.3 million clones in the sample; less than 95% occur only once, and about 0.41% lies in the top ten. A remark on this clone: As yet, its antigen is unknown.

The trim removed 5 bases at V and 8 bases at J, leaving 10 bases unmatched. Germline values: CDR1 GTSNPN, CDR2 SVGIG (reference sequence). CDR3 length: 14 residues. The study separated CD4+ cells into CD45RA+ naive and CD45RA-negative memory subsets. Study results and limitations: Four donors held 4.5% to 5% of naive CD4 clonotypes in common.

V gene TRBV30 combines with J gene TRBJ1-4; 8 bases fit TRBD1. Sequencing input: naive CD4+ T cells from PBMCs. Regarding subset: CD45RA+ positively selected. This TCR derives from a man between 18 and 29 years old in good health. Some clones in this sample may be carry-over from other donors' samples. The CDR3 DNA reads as TGTGCCTGGGGGGGTGCCAGGGGGCACGAAAAACTGTTTTTT. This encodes CAWGGARGHEKLFF.